This T cell receptor beta chain comes out of a study of T-cell memory formation after mild COVID-19. Study results and limitations: A balance of CD4 and CD8 characterized clones contracting day 15 to 85, whereas later expanders leaned CD4+.

This CDR3 comprises 13 residues. Amplification by 5'RACE using constant-segment primers produced TCR alpha and TCR beta cDNA libraries that carried sample barcodes and UMIs. MiXCR, applied by TCRdb to the 5' RACE reads, yields one record per CDR3 protein. Here the sample spans hundreds of thousands of distinct CDR3 sequences, 15% to 20% being singletons. This clonotype was counted only a few times. Its antigen is still unknown. The receptor was isolated from an adult woman who had mild COVID-19 (a few samples of this study predate the infection). Cell type and time point are not known. Sequenced material: PBMCs or a T cell subset sorted from them (not recorded which). The chain uses TRBV21-1 and TRBJ1-1; the table names TRBD1, a call not compared with the DNA. TRBV21-1 is marked as a pseudogene. CDR3 residues: CASIDSEDTEAFF. The CDR3 DNA sequence: TGTGCCAGCATCGACAGCGAGGACACTGAAGCTTTCTTT.